Listed here are 5 T cell receptor beta chains from one sample, sequenced in a study of blood T cell repertoires in COVID-19. Data came from immunoSEQ multiplex PCR; TCRdb stores just in-frame clones and leaves some out. The sample carries 200,000 to 250,000 clones, about 90% recorded once. Sequenced: peripheral blood. The origin of the receptors is a woman aged 45-65 years with acute or convalescent COVID-19.

The V and J genes are TRBV19 and TRBJ2-1; 11 bases match TRBD2. In germline, CDR1 is LNHDA, CDR2 SQIVND (reference sequence). This CDR3 contains 15 residues. The V and J ends lost 4 bases and 3 bases, in that order; junction bases with no gene match: 2. The CDR3 sequence is CASSKTSGNYNEQFF. The DNA for the CDR3 is TGTGCCAGTAGTAAGACTAGCGGGAACTACAATGAGCAGTTCTTC.

The rearrangement joins TRBV7-9 to TRBJ2-5, with 8 bases that match TRBD2. This CDR3 is 14 amino acids long. Per the germline V gene, CDR1 is SEHNR and CDR2 is FQNEAQ (reference sequence). Trimming took 7 bases from V and 4 from J; bases not matched to a gene: 8. The CDR3 protein is CASTNRGGPETQYF. CDR3 nucleotide sequence: TGTGCCAGCACCAATCGGGGGGGCCCAGAGACCCAGTACTTC.

V gene TRBV27 combines with J gene TRBJ1-2; the D is unclear. Germline values: CDR1 MNHEY, CDR2 SMNVEV (reference sequence). Trimming left V 3 bases short and J 3 bases short, with 11 bases between. The CDR3 sequence is 14 residues long. The CDR3 loop reads CASSFRGGDYGYTF. In nucleotides, the CDR3 is TGTGCCAGCAGTTTCCGTGGTGGAGACTATGGCTACACCTTC.

This chain uses TRBV12-3 or TRBV12-4 with TRBJ1-4; no firm D call. V lost 4 bases to trimming and J lost 8 bases, with 5 bases between them. CDR3 length: 11 residues. The CDR3 spells CASSSREKLFF. CDR3 in DNA: TGTGCCAGCAGTTCCAGAGAAAAACTGTTTTTT.

V gene TRBV14 combines with J gene TRBJ2-1; 11 nucleotides line up with TRBD2. The CDR3 consists of 17 residues. The J segment lost 9 bases and the V segment lost 3 bases, leaving 13 bases of the junction unmatched. The germline V gene has CDR1 SGHDN and CDR2 FVKESK. CDR3 loop: CASSQRKTSGNWGEQFF. Written as DNA, the CDR3 is TGTGCCAGCAGCCAGAGAAAGACTAGCGGGAACTGGGGTGAGCAGTTCTTC.